This TCR beta chain was captured by sequencing in a study of CD4+ T cells in melanoma. Study-wide results and limits: Reportedly, melanoma neoantigen-specific CD4+ T cells showed varied differentiation states.

Comment on this clone: Its matching antigen is unknown.

The CDR3 consists of 12 residues. The V and J ends lost 8 bases and 8 bases, in that order; junction bases with no gene match: 3. Germline lookup yields CDR1 MNHEY and CDR2 SVGAGI. Profiled with immunoSEQ multiplex PCR; TCRdb holds only in-frame clones, not every one. The table lists some 16,000 clones, less than 85% of them singletons. This sequence joins TRBV6-5 and TRBJ2-3; 11 bases match TRBD2. The source material was cells from a culture (not recorded whether cultured in vitro). This clonotype originated in a human donor with melanoma. CDR3 sequence: CASRLAGSTQYF. The CDR3 DNA sequence: TGTGCCAGCCGACTAGCGGGGTCTACGCAGTATTTT.